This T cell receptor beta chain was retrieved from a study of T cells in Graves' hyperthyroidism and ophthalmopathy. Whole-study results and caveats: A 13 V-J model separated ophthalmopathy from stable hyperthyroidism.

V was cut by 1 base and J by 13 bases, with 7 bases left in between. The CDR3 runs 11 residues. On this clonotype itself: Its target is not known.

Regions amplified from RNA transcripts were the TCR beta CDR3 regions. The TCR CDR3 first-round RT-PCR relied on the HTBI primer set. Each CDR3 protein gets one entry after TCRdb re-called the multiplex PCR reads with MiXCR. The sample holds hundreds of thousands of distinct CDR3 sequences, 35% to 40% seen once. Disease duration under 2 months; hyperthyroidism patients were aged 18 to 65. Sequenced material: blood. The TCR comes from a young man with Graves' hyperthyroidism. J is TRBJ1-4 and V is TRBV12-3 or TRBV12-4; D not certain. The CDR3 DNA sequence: TGTGCCAGCAGTTTAGAGGCGGGACTGTTTTTT. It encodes CASSLEAGLFF.